These T cell receptor beta chains were read from a single sample in a study of T cell repertoires in cytomegalovirus infection. Via MiXCR, TCRdb re-called the reads, giving one row per CDR3 protein. The data hold about 150,000 distinct CDR3 sequences, with about a quarter observed a single time. The source material was PBMCs. These receptors all come from a human donor in good health (CMV status not recorded). Some clones in this sample may be carry-over from other donors' samples. Both conserved end residues are part of each CDR3. The D gene is left open where the match is weak. Clone size appears in some rows only: once, few, many, or a class for an expanded clone.

clone_size,d_call,j_call,v_call,cdr3_nt,cdr3_aa
few,.,TRBJ1-1,TRBV20-1,TGCAGTGCCTACTGGGGTATGGCGAACACTGAAGCTTTCTTT,CSAYWGMANTEAFF
.,TRBD1,TRBJ2-1,TRBV29-1,TGCAGCGTTGAAGTCCATTCGACAGGGTCGACCTACAATGAGCAGTTCTTC,CSVEVHSTGSTYNEQFF
many,TRBD2,TRBJ2-1,TRBV7-9,TGTGCCAGCAGCTTAGGAGCTAGCGGCTCCTACAATGAGCAGTTCTTC,CASSLGASGSYNEQFF
.,.,TRBJ1-2,TRBV3-1,TGTGCCAGCAGCCCACGGGAGGGAAACGGCTACACCTTC,CASSPREGNGYTF
many,TRBD1,TRBJ1-1,TRBV14,TGTGCCAGCAGCCCCACAGGGGGTGAAGCTTTCTTT,CASSPTGGEAFF
.,.,TRBJ2-1,TRBV12-3/TRBV12-4,TGTGCCAGCAGCCCCCTAAGGGACAATGAGCAGTTCTTC,CASSPLRDNEQFF
few,TRBD1,TRBJ1-4,TRBV28,TGTGCCAGCAGTTTGGCGTCGACGACAGGGCCTAATGAAAAACTGTTTTTT,CASSLASTTGPNEKLFF
few,.,TRBJ1-6,TRBV11-2,TGTGCCAGCAGCTTAGGGGTGGAGGGATTTGGCTCACCCCTCCACTTT,CASSLGVEGFGSPLHF
few,.,TRBJ2-3,TRBV7-2,TGTGCCAGCAGCTTAGATGGGGTGAGGACAGATACGCAGTATTTT,CASSLDGVRTDTQYF
.,TRBD2,TRBJ2-1,TRBV7-2,TGTGCCAGCAGTCGACTAGCGGGGGAAGTTAATGAGCAGTTCTTC,CASSRLAGEVNEQFF
many,TRBD1,TRBJ2-2,TRBV6-5,TGTGCCAGCAGTTACTCGCCGGGACAGGGGGCGCCCGGGGAGCTGTTTTTT,CASSYSPGQGAPGELFF
.,.,TRBJ1-5,TRBV28,TGTGCCAGCAGTCTATGGAGTCTGCCCCAGCATTTT,CASSLWSLPQHF
.,TRBD1,TRBJ2-7,TRBV20-1,TGCAGTGCTCACCGGACAGGGGGCGACGAGCAGTACTTC,CSAHRTGGDEQYF
.,.,TRBJ2-6,TRBV30,TGTGCCTGGCGGGCGTTTTTATTCTCTGGGGCCAACGTCCTGACTTTC,CAWRAFLFSGANVLTF
.,.,TRBJ2-2,TRBV7-2,TGTGCCAGCAACAACAGTCCCCGGGGTAACACCGGGGAGCTGTTTTTT,CASNNSPRGNTGELFF
few,TRBD2,TRBJ2-4,TRBV29-1,TGCAGCGTCCGACTAGCGGGGAACATTCAGTACTTC,CSVRLAGNIQYF
few,.,TRBJ1-2,TRBV19,TGTGCCAGCAGCCTCCAGGGCGTCTATCAAGGCTACACCTTC,CASSLQGVYQGYTF
many,TRBD2,TRBJ2-7,TRBV7-2,TGTGCCAGCAGCCAACTAGCGGGAACACGTCCTTCAATCTACGAGCAGTACTTC,CASSQLAGTRPSIYEQYF
.,TRBD2,TRBJ2-5,TRBV2,TGTGCCAGCAGCCGGGCGGGGGTGCCTCCGGGGGAGACCCAGTACTTC,CASSRAGVPPGETQYF
.,.,TRBJ1-5,TRBV6-1,TGTGCCAGCAGCTCTGACAGGAATAGCAATCAGCCCCAGCATTTT,CASSSDRNSNQPQHF
.,.,TRBJ2-7,TRBV28,TGTGCCAGCAGTTTATCTTCGGCCGGTAGCGGCCACGAGCAGTACTTC,CASSLSSAGSGHEQYF
.,.,TRBJ1-1,TRBV14,TGTGCCAGCAGCCCCTACCGGGGGGGGAACACTGAAGCTTTCTTT,CASSPYRGGNTEAFF